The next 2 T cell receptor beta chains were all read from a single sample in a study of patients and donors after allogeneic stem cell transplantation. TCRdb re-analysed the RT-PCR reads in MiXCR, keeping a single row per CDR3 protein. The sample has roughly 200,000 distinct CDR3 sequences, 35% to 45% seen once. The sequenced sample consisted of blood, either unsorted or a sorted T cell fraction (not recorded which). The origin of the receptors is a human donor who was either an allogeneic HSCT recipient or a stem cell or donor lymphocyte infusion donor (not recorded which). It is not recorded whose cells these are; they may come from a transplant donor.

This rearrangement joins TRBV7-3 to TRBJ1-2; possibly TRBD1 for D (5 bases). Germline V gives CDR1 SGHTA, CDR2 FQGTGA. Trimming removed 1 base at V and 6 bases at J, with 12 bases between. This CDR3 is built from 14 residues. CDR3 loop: CASSLNAGSDGYTF. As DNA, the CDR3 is TGTGCCAGCAGCTTAAATGCAGGGTCCGATGGCTACACCTTC.

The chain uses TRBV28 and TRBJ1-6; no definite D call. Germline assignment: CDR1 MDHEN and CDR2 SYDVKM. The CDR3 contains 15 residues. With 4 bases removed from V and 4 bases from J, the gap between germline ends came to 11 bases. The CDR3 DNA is TGTGCCAGCAGTTCCGAGGACCGTTATAATTCACCCCTCCACTTT. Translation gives CASSSEDRYNSPLHF.